A single sample gave rise to the 11 T cell receptor beta chains below, sequenced in a study of cytomegalovirus exposure and HLA in healthy donors. Primers for the PCR totalled 60 Vbeta and 13 Jbeta. The table came from immunoSEQ multiplex PCR; TCRdb's copy has only in-frame clones and leaves some out. This sample has about 150,000 clones, with around 72% found just once. Source material: PBMCs. The source is a man aged 50 to 59 in good health and CMV-seropositive.

DNA for the CDR3: TGTGCCAGCAGCTTAGCCCACGGGACTAGCGGGAGGGCATACGAGCAGTACTTC. Its protein is CASSLAHGTSGRAYEQYF. This chain uses TRBV11-3 with TRBJ2-7; 16 bases line up with TRBD2. The CDR3 has 18 amino acids. V lost 1 base, J lost 4 bases, and 7 bases stayed unmatched. Germline lookup yields CDR1 SGHNT and CDR2 YENEEA.

The chain has TRBV19 and TRBJ1-2; 8 bases align to TRBD1. The V gene's germline CDR1 is LNHDA and CDR2 SQIVND (reference sequence). J was trimmed by 4 bases and V by 6 bases; bases with no gene match: 4. CDR3 size: 13 residues. The CDR3 DNA reads TGTGCCAGTAGCGTGACAGGGGTCTATGGCTACACCTTC. It specifies CASSVTGVYGYTF.

The chain links TRBV9 to TRBJ2-2; D unresolved. V lost 2 bases and J lost 3, with 14 bases in between. CDR1 is SGDLS and CDR2 is YYNGEE in the germline V gene. CDR3 size: 16 residues. The CDR3 region has the DNA TGTGCCAGCAGCGTTAGCCCAACCTGGGACACCGGGGAGCTGTTTTTT. This codes for CASSVSPTWDTGELFF.

This chain connects TRBV7-9 to TRBJ1-4; TRBD1 aligns across 7 bases. The CDR3 has 15 residues. The germline gives CDR1 SEHNR, CDR2 FQNEAQ (reference sequence). The J segment lost 3 bases and the V segment lost 1 base, leaving 2 bases of the junction unmatched. Written as DNA, the CDR3 is TGTGCCAGCAGCTTAGGGGGGACAGCTAATGAAAAACTGTTTTTT. It translates to CASSLGGTANEKLFF. Supplemented by reference TRBV7-9 and TRBJ1-4, the full variable domain reads DTGVSQNPRHKITKRGQNVTFRCDPISEHNRLYWYRQTLGQGPEFLTYFQNEAQLEKSRLLSDRFSAERPKGSFSTLEIQRTEQGDSAMYLCASSLGGTANEKLFFGSGTQLSVL.

In this sample, this clone turned up a few times. The CDR3 DNA sequence: TGCGCCAGCAGCCAAGATTGGGCAGGGGAGGCTTTCTTT. It is translated as CASSQDWAGEAFF. The chain carries TRBV4-3 and TRBJ1-1, with D maybe TRBD1 (6 bases). The CDR3 runs 13 residues. Germline values: CDR1 LGHNA, CDR2 YSLEER. Trimming shortened V by 0 bases and J by 11 bases, and 13 bases separated the two germline ends.

This clone was detected only a few times. This rearrangement joins TRBV19 to TRBJ2-5; 7 bases agree with TRBD2. The J segment lost 4 bases and the V segment lost 8 bases, leaving 13 bases of the junction unmatched. Germline V gene sequence: CDR1 LNHDA, CDR2 SQIVND (reference sequence). This CDR3 is built from 15 residues. CDR3 amino acids: CASSAVGGVGETQYF. DNA for the CDR3: TGTGCCAGTTCGGCCGTGGGGGGGGTTGGAGAGACCCAGTACTTC.

J is TRBJ1-5 and V is TRBV18; weak D call: TRBD1 (6 bases). In germline, CDR1 is KGHSH, CDR2 LQKENI. Trimming pared 6 bases from V and 4 bases from J, leaving 19 bases between. The CDR3 is 16 residues long. CDR3 nucleotides: TGTGCCAGCTCCCCAAGCGCAGGGGCCGGGAATCAGCCCCAGCATTTT. It translates to CASSPSAGAGNQPQHF.

This clone came up a few times. J is TRBJ1-4 and V is TRBV4-1, with no clear D. Germline V gene data show CDR1 as MGHRA and CDR2 as YSYEKL. The V end lost 5 bases, the J end lost 0 bases, and 10 bases lay between the germline ends. The CDR3 totals 15 residues. The CDR3: CASSTKWPTNEKLFF. CDR3 nucleotide sequence: TGCGCCAGCAGCACCAAGTGGCCAACTAATGAAAAACTGTTTTTT.

Worth noting for this clone: This specimen includes other DNA sequences encoding the same CDR3. The chain links TRBV18 to TRBJ1-1; 7 nucleotides align to TRBD1. Germline V lookup: CDR1 KGHSH, CDR2 LQKENI. Trimming at V came to 6 bases and at J to 3 bases, leaving 10 bases not matched to a gene. The CDR3 consists of 15 residues. CDR3 in DNA: TGTGCCAGCTCCACCCGAGGGGGCCGGGACACTGAAGCTTTCTTT. Amino acids: CASSTRGGRDTEAFF.

CDR3 sequence reads: CASSSFRGSTNYGYTF. The CDR3 nucleotides read TGTGCCAGCAGCTCCTTCAGGGGCTCCACTAACTATGGCTACACCTTC. The chain employs TRBV5-8 and TRBJ1-2; weak D call: TRBD1 (6 bases). CDR1 is SGHTS, CDR2 YDEGEE, per germline. This CDR3 contains 16 residues. V lost 3 bases, J lost 0 bases, and 15 bases lay in between.

The chain combines TRBV19 with TRBJ1-5, with a tentative D call TRBD1 (6 bases). Germline assignment: CDR1 LNHDA and CDR2 SQIVND (reference sequence). The length of the CDR3 is 18 residues. V was cut by 4 bases and J by 3 bases, with 22 bases left in between. The CDR3 spells CASSTGGALPFVNQPQHF. As DNA, the CDR3 is TGTGCCAGTAGTACCGGGGGGGCTTTGCCGTTCGTCAATCAGCCCCAGCATTTT.